This T cell receptor (beta chain) was documented in a study of B cell selection in AIRE deficiency. Study-level results: Only about 9.3% of around 3,900 shared Treg sequences were patient-specific; about 30% healthy-specific. About 30% of healthy-shared Treg TCRbeta sequences appeared in patient Tconv cells.

V was pared by 5 bases and J by 5 bases, with 12 bases between. Germline V gene lookup returns CDR1 MNHEY and CDR2 SVGAGI. There are 13 residues in the CDR3. Sorted regulatory T cells were CD4-positive, CD25-high and CD127-low or negative. Produced via immunoSEQ multiplex PCR; TCRdb's table is partial and in-frame only. This table holds about 19,000 clones, about 92% found once. Comments on this clone: Its specificity is unknown.

This receptor was identified in a human donor in good health. The chain links TRBV6-5 to TRBJ2-5; possible D gene TRBD1, 7 bases. Source material: CD4+CD25+ Tregs sorted from PBMCs. CDR3: CASSRTGGETQYF. Here the CDR3 DNA reads TGTGCCAGCAGTAGGACAGGAGGGGAGACCCAGTACTTC.